This T cell receptor (beta chain) was sequenced during a study of blood T cells in healthy people across ages. Across the study: When template switching was applied, about one barcoded beta molecule was captured per two T cells.

In this sample, this clonotype turned up many times. The use of a sample-barcoded 5' primer and a J-beta primer mix characterized a second PCR of roughly 6 to 12 cycles. Through a template-switch adaptor with 12 random nucleotides, each cDNA molecule received a tag. TCRdb used MiXCR to reprocess the 5' RACE reads, holding one entry per CDR3 protein. The data contain around 990,000 distinct CDR3 sequences, 30% to 40% of them singletons. Total RNA was isolated from each sample in quantities of at least 6 micrograms. This clonotype was obtained from a man between 18 and 29 years old in good health. The sample was blood.

The CDR3 sequence: CSAIGQLNTEAFF. The DNA of the CDR3 is TGCAGTGCGATAGGACAGCTGAACACTGAAGCTTTCTTT. The J gene is TRBJ1-1, the V gene TRBV20-1; D is perhaps TRBD1 (6 bases). Trimming took off 6 bases at V and 0 bases at J, with 11 bases between the two ends. Germline V gene lookup returns CDR1 DFQATT and CDR2 SNEGSKA (reference sequence). This CDR3 comprises 13 residues.